This is a list of T cell receptor beta chains from one sample in a study of memory CD4+ T cells and cytomegalovirus serostatus. Profiled with immunoSEQ multiplex PCR; TCRdb holds only in-frame clones, not every one. The table includes more than 35,000 clones, about three quarters detected once. The sample was memory CD4+ T cells from blood. The receptor source for this set is an adult in good health and CMV-seronegative. Both conserved end residues are part of each CDR3. A D gene is named only where the DNA matches it firmly. For some rows the clone size is stated as once, few or many, or as a class when expanded; others skip it.

V: TRBV5-1
D: .
J: TRBJ1-6
size: .
DNA: TGCGCCAGCAGACAGGGCCCGATGGGGGACTCACCCCTCCACTTT
CDR3: CASRQGPMGDSPLHF

V: TRBV7-9
D: .
J: TRBJ2-2
size: .
DNA: TGTGCCAGCAGCTTAAGCGACACCGGGGAGCTGTTTTTT
CDR3: CASSLSDTGELFF

V: TRBV19
D: .
J: TRBJ2-1
size: .
DNA: TGTGCCACAATTGGGGGGACTGCGTACAATGAGCAGTTCTTC
CDR3: CATIGGTAYNEQFF

V: TRBV11-2
D: .
J: TRBJ1-2
size: .
DNA: TGTGCCAGCAGCTCAAATCGGGTCCTACTCTATGGCTACACCTTC
CDR3: CASSSNRVLLYGYTF

V: TRBV6-1
D: .
J: TRBJ1-5
size: .
DNA: TGTGCCAGCAGTGAACGTTACTATGGGAGCAATCAGCCCCAGCATTTT
CDR3: CASSERYYGSNQPQHF

V: TRBV10-1
D: TRBD1
J: TRBJ1-5
size: .
DNA: TGCGCCAGCAATATACAGGGGGGTGGTGGCAATCAGCCCCAGCATTTT
CDR3: CASNIQGGGGNQPQHF

V: TRBV5-6
D: .
J: TRBJ1-2
size: .
DNA: TGTGCCAGCAGCTTGGTGCAGTATATGGGCTACACCTTC
CDR3: CASSLVQYMGYTF

V: TRBV6-1
D: .
J: TRBJ2-7
size: .
DNA: TGTGCCAGCAGTGAAGCCGGACAGAGTTCCTACGAGCAGTACTTC
CDR3: CASSEAGQSSYEQYF

V: TRBV6-5
D: .
J: TRBJ1-5
size: few
DNA: TGTGCCAGCAGTTACAGGGGCAATCAGCCCCAGCATTTT
CDR3: CASSYRGNQPQHF

V: TRBV11-2
D: .
J: TRBJ1-1
size: once
DNA: TGTGCCAGCAGCCCCCTACGGGGGGTGAACACTGAAGCTTTCTTT
CDR3: CASSPLRGVNTEAFF

V: TRBV5-8
D: .
J: TRBJ2-7
size: medium-sized
DNA: TGTGCCAGCAGTCCCACAGGGACCTACGAGCAGTACTTC
CDR3: CASSPTGTYEQYF

V: TRBV30
D: TRBD1
J: TRBJ1-6
size: .
DNA: TGTGCCTGGCAGGTCACAGGGGTCGCGATCTATAATTCACCCCTCCACTTT
CDR3: CAWQVTGVAIYNSPLHF

V: TRBV5-6
D: .
J: TRBJ2-1
size: .
DNA: TGTGCCAGCAGCTTGCGGATCAAAGGGTCCTACAATGAGCAGTTCTTC
CDR3: CASSLRIKGSYNEQFF

V: TRBV30
D: TRBD1
J: TRBJ1-4
size: .
DNA: TGTGCCTGGAGTCGACAGGGAAGCGAAAAACTGTTTTTT
CDR3: CAWSRQGSEKLFF

V: TRBV30
D: .
J: TRBJ1-3
size: .
DNA: TGTGCCTGGAGTGTAGGGAGTCTCTCTGGAAACACCATATATTTT
CDR3: CAWSVGSLSGNTIYF

V: TRBV6-5
D: .
J: TRBJ2-2
size: .
DNA: TGTGCCAGCAGGTCATCAGGGTACACCGGGGAGCTGTTTTTT
CDR3: CASRSSGYTGELFF

V: TRBV18
D: .
J: TRBJ2-1
size: few
DNA: TGTGCCAGCTCAGCCAGCTTACCAGAGAATGAGCAGTTCTTC
CDR3: CASSASLPENEQFF

V: TRBV10-1
D: TRBD1
J: TRBJ1-2
size: .
DNA: TGCGCCAGCAGTGAGTCGAATATCTGGGACAGGGTTCAACATGGCTACACCTTC
CDR3: CASSESNIWDRVQHGYTF

V: TRBV10-3
D: .
J: TRBJ1-1
size: .
DNA: TGTGCCATCAGTGACTGGCAGGGGTTTACCGTAATGAACACTGAAGCTTTCTTT
CDR3: CAISDWQGFTVMNTEAFF

V: TRBV5-5
D: .
J: TRBJ1-6
size: few
DNA: TGTGCCAGCAGCTTCCAGGACATGTATAATTCACCCCTCCACTTT
CDR3: CASSFQDMYNSPLHF

V: TRBV7-6
D: .
J: TRBJ2-5
size: once
DNA: TGTGCCAGCAGCTTAGTCTGGGGGGAAGAGACCCAGTACTTC
CDR3: CASSLVWGEETQYF

V: TRBV7-2
D: .
J: TRBJ2-1
size: .
DNA: TGTGCCAGCAAGCATCACGGGGACGTCTCCTACAATGAGCAGTTCTTC
CDR3: CASKHHGDVSYNEQFF

V: TRBV7-9
D: .
J: TRBJ1-1
size: .
DNA: TGTGCCAGCAGCTTCCAATTGGGATCAGGTGAAGCTTTCTTT
CDR3: CASSFQLGSGEAFF

V: TRBV11-3
D: .
J: TRBJ2-7
size: .
DNA: TGTGCCAGCAGCTTAGTACAGGATTCCTACGAGCAGTACTTC
CDR3: CASSLVQDSYEQYF

V: TRBV5-1
D: TRBD2
J: TRBJ2-1
size: .
DNA: TGCGCCAGCAGCTTGGGGACTAGTCCCACATACAATGAGCAGTTCTTC
CDR3: CASSLGTSPTYNEQFF

V: TRBV6-6
D: TRBD1
J: TRBJ1-2
size: .
DNA: TGTGCCAGCAGGCCCAGGGGGCATGGCTACACCTTC
CDR3: CASRPRGHGYTF